Sequencing of this TCR beta chain was carried out in a study of blood T cell repertoires in COVID-19. Study context: Acute and convalescent COVID-19 specimens originated in the United States, Italy and Spain.

Measured with immunoSEQ multiplex PCR; TCRdb has only the in-frame clones, and not every one. Seen here are about 31,000 clones, approximately 88% observed once, and the top ten hold 7.9%. This clone occurred once. V was clipped by 4 bases and J by 10 bases; unmatched bases: 4. CDR3 size: 12 residues. Germline V CDR1 and CDR2: SNHLY, FYNNEI. The sample taken for sequencing was peripheral blood. The chain employs TRBV2 and TRBJ2-1, with 7 bases identical to TRBD2. The clonotype originates from a man between 60 and 75 years old with COVID-19, enrolled during active disease. For the CDR3, the DNA is TGTGCCAGCAGTGTGGGGGGGACCGAGCAGTTCTTC. Translating gives CASSVGGTEQFF.